This record looks at one TCR beta chain sequence and its context. These data are taken from a study of blood T cell repertoires in COVID-19. Original data processing: Amplification of reference gene primers provided the estimated nucleated cell counts. TCRdb keeps only in-frame clones here, not all; method: immunoSEQ multiplex PCR. D and trimming come from the DNA, and the V and J calls and clone size come from that table. The table lists roughly 90,000 clones, roughly nine tenths of them singletons. The CDR3 sequence is 19 residues long. Germline-derived CDR1 and CDR2 are MDHEN and SYDVKM. V gave up 11 bases and J gave up 0 bases; unmatched junction bases: 21.

This TCR came from a woman of 80 years or more with active COVID-19. Input material: peripheral blood. This chain joins TRBV28 and TRBJ2-1, with 8 bases identical to TRBD2. The CDR3 DNA reads TGTGCCGCCTCCGATCTCGCCGGGAGGGGACTTAGCTCCTACAATGAGCAGTTCTTC. It encodes CAASDLAGRGLSSYNEQFF.